The 30 T cell receptor beta chains given below trace back to one sample, sequenced in a study of T cell responses to AZD1222 COVID-19 vaccine. Profiling relied on immunoSEQ multiplex PCR, and the TCRdb table lists in-frame clones only, not all of them. The table includes 85,000 to 110,000 clones, around nine tenths detected once. Sequencing used peripheral blood, obtained on day 0 of AZD1222 vaccination. The receptors here all came from an adult in good health.

The chain uses TRBV7-2 and TRBJ1-2, with TRBD1 matching 9 bases. V was pared by 0 bases and J by 4 bases, with 3 bases of the junction left unmatched. The CDR3 has 15 amino acids. Germline loops: CDR1 SGHTA, CDR2 FQGNSA. DNA of the CDR3: TGTGCCAGCAGCTTAGCTGGGACAGGGATCTATGGCTACACCTTC. It yields the protein CASSLAGTGIYGYTF.

The table lists this clone with a count of one. The rearrangement uses TRBV28 and TRBJ1-2; 8 bases are shared with TRBD1. Germline CDR1 is MDHEN and CDR2 is SYDVKM. Trimming cost V 2 bases and J 5 bases; bases outside gene matches: 10. The CDR3 spans 16 residues. The DNA for the CDR3 is TGTGCCAGCAGTTTAGGGTCCGGACAGGGATGGTATGGCTACACCTTC. It encodes CASSLGSGQGWYGYTF.

V gene TRBV28 combines with J gene TRBJ1-1; D remains ambiguous. This CDR3 contains 15 residues. Per the germline V gene, CDR1 is MDHEN and CDR2 is SYDVKM. V dropped 2 bases and J dropped 1 base, with 11 bases sitting between them. CDR3 amino acids: CASSLDGVTNTEAFF. In DNA form, the CDR3 reads TGTGCCAGCAGTTTAGATGGCGTAACGAACACTGAAGCTTTCTTT.

V gene TRBV29-1 combines with J gene TRBJ1-1, with a possible D match to TRBD1 (6 bases). V lost 7 bases and J lost 1, with 10 bases in between. Looked up from germline, CDR1 is SQVTM and CDR2 is ANQGSEA. The CDR3 has 12 residues. CDR3 DNA: TGCAGCGCCCTACAGGGGAACACTGAAGCTTTCTTT. Protein product: CSALQGNTEAFF.

The J gene is TRBJ2-7, the V gene TRBV7-9; 7 bases align to TRBD1. In germline, CDR1 is SEHNR, CDR2 FQNEAQ (reference sequence). This CDR3 spans 14 amino acids. V was pared by 1 base and J by 2 bases, with 2 bases of the junction left unmatched. This CDR3 is CASSLGGTAYEQYF. CDR3 nucleotides: TGTGCCAGCAGCTTAGGTGGGACAGCCTACGAGCAGTACTTC. The full variable domain, completed using reference TRBV7-9 and TRBJ2-7, is DTGVSQNPRHKITKRGQNVTFRCDPISEHNRLYWYRQTLGQGPEFLTYFQNEAQLEKSRLLSDRFSAERPKGSFSTLEIQRTEQGDSAMYLCASSLGGTAYEQYFGPGTRLTVT.

This clone was seen more than once but under ten times. The CDR3 sequence: CASSTWTGSISEAFF. In DNA, the CDR3 is TGCGCCAGCAGCACCTGGACAGGGTCAATCTCTGAAGCTTTCTTT. V is TRBV5-1 and J is TRBJ1-1, with TRBD1 matching 8 bases. CDR1 SGHRS and CDR2 YFSETQ come from the germline V gene. V gave up 4 bases and J gave up 6 bases; unmatched junction bases: 11. This CDR3 has 15 amino acids.

This clone was found once. The rearrangement links TRBV5-1 to TRBJ1-1, with D tentatively TRBD1 (5 bases). V was clipped by 0 bases and J by 4 bases, with 7 bases between them. Germline CDR1 reads SGHRS; CDR2 reads YFSETQ. CDR3 length: 13 residues. The CDR3 spells CASSLDGGTEAFF. Here the CDR3 DNA reads TGCGCCAGCAGCTTGGATGGGGGCACTGAAGCTTTCTTT.

The CDR3 DNA sequence: TGTGCTAGGGCTGAAGGGAACTATGGCTACACCTTC. It codes for CARAEGNYGYTF. The V and J genes are TRBV12-5 and TRBJ1-2; D unclear. Germline V CDR1 and CDR2: LGHNT, FRNRAP. The CDR3 contains 12 residues. The V end lost 9 bases, the J end lost 2 bases, and 10 bases lay between the germline ends.

V gene TRBV28 combines with J gene TRBJ2-7; the match to TRBD1 covers 7 bases. The CDR3 has 14 amino acids. The germline V gene has CDR1 MDHEN and CDR2 SYDVKM. Trimming at V came to 7 bases and at J to 0 bases, leaving 6 bases not matched to a gene. DNA of the CDR3: TGTGCCAGCAACTCACAGGGGATCTCCTACGAGCAGTACTTC. It is translated as CASNSQGISYEQYF. Supplemented by reference TRBV28 and TRBJ2-7, the full variable domain reads DVKVTQSSRYLVKRTGEKVFLECVQDMDHENMFWYRQDPGLGLRLIYFSYDVKMKEKGDIPEGYSVSREKKERFSLILESASTNQTSMYLCASNSQGISYEQYFGPGTRLTVT.

This clone was seen just once. This sequence joins TRBV28 and TRBJ1-6; D remains ambiguous. The length of the CDR3 is 14 residues. Trimming took off 7 bases at V and 6 bases at J, with 13 bases between the two ends. Germline CDR1 MDHEN, CDR2 SYDVKM. The CDR3 loop reads CASNTQGANSPLHF. The CDR3 DNA sequence: TGTGCCAGCAACACACAAGGAGCTAATTCACCCCTCCACTTT.

The V and J genes are TRBV5-1 and TRBJ1-1; D gene uncertain. This CDR3 spans 13 amino acids. Per germline, CDR1 SGHRS and CDR2 YFSETQ. With 6 bases removed from V and 1 base from J, the gap between germline ends came to 10 bases. The CDR3 reads CASNQDGNTEAFF. The CDR3 region has the DNA TGCGCCAGCAACCAAGACGGGAACACTGAAGCTTTCTTT.

This sequence joins TRBV19 and TRBJ1-1; D gene uncertain. This CDR3 comprises 14 residues. The V and J ends lost 7 bases and 0 bases respectively, with 12 bases between them. The V gene's germline CDR1 is LNHDA and CDR2 SQIVND (reference sequence). CDR3 sequence (DNA): TGTGCCAGTAAGGTTAACAGCCTGAACACTGAAGCTTTCTTT. This codes for CASKVNSLNTEAFF.

V gene TRBV11-2 combines with J gene TRBJ1-2; the match to TRBD1 covers 7 bases. The CDR3 has 13 amino acids. Per germline, CDR1 SGHAT and CDR2 FQNNGV. J was trimmed by 6 bases and V by 6 bases; bases with no gene match: 7. The CDR3 DNA is TGTGCCAGCAGTCCCGGACAGGAGCATGGCTACACCTTC. Protein sequence: CASSPGQEHGYTF.

V is TRBV19 and J is TRBJ2-5, with TRBD1 identical over 10 bases. The V gene's germline CDR1 is LNHDA and CDR2 SQIVND (reference sequence). Trimming at V came to 7 bases and at J to 4 bases, leaving 6 bases not matched to a gene. The CDR3 is 14 amino acids. CDR3 loop: CASNGQGGLETQYF. DNA of the CDR3: TGTGCCAGTAATGGACAGGGGGGTTTAGAGACCCAGTACTTC.

The chain carries TRBV28 and TRBJ1-3, with D maybe TRBD1 (5 bases). The CDR3 extends over 13 amino acids. Germline lookup yields CDR1 MDHEN and CDR2 SYDVKM. Trimming cost V 9 bases and J 0 bases, with 9 bases left between them. The CDR3, as DNA: TGTGCCAGTCGACAGTACTCTGGAAACACCATATATTTT. This encodes CASRQYSGNTIYF.

This chain connects TRBV25-1 to TRBJ1-2; D is possibly TRBD1 (6 bases). Trimming took off 4 bases at V and 0 bases at J, with 18 bases between the two ends. This CDR3 contains 17 residues. Germline V gives CDR1 MGHDK, CDR2 SYGVNS. This CDR3 reads CASSGVGHTITNYGYTF. The CDR3 DNA is TGTGCCAGCAGTGGTGTGGGACACACGATTACTAACTATGGCTACACCTTC.

The rearrangement links TRBV28 to TRBJ2-7; TRBD1 matches 12 bases. The CDR3 is made up of 14 amino acids. Germline assignment: CDR1 MDHEN and CDR2 SYDVKM. The V segment lost 7 bases and the J segment 5 bases; nucleotides outside the gene matches: 6. CDR3 DNA sequence: TGTGCCAGCACCCCGGGACAGGGGGCCCACGAGCAGTACTTC. It encodes CASTPGQGAHEQYF.

This chain uses TRBV14 with TRBJ1-2, with 9 bases aligning to TRBD1. This CDR3 spans 13 amino acids. Germline assignment: CDR1 SGHDN and CDR2 FVKESK. Unmatched junction bases numbered 3, after V lost 4 bases and J lost 6 bases. DNA for the CDR3: TGTGCCAGCAGCCCCAGGACAGGGGATGGCTACACCTTC. Translated: CASSPRTGDGYTF. Full variable domain (missing parts from reference TRBV14 and TRBJ1-2): EAGVTQFPSHSVIEKGQTVTLRCDPISGHDNLYWYRRVMGKEIKFLLHFVKESKQDESGMPNNRFLAERTGGTYSTLKVQPAELEDSGVYFCASSPRTGDGYTFGSGTRLTVV.

This chain links TRBV3-1 (or the pseudogene TRBV3-2) with TRBJ2-1, with D possibly TRBD2 on 5 matching bases. This CDR3 region has 13 residues. The V gene's germline CDR1 is LGHDT and CDR2 YNNKEL (reference sequence). Trimming stripped 5 bases from V and 8 bases from J, with 13 bases between. The CDR3 DNA reads as TGTGCCAGCAGCAAAACACTCGGGGATGAGCAGTTCTTC. Protein product: CASSKTLGDEQFF.

This chain connects TRBV23-1 to TRBJ2-5, with D possibly TRBD2 on 6 matching bases. TRBV23-1 is reported as an ORF; its role is uncertain. Trimming took 0 bases from V and 2 from J, leaving 13 bases between them. CDR3 length: 16 residues. Here the CDR3 DNA reads TGCGCCAGCAGTCAATCTAAGCCTAGCGCACAAGAGACCCAGTACTTC. This translates into CASSQSKPSAQETQYF.

A single count supports this clone. The chain is built from TRBV9 and TRBJ1-2, with 7 bases aligning to TRBD1. The V gene end was trimmed by 4 bases and the J gene end by 7 bases; junction bases not matched to a gene: 7. Germline-derived CDR1 and CDR2 are SGDLS and YYNGEE. The CDR3 is made up of 13 amino acids. CDR3 protein: CASSQTGVAGYTF. In DNA, the CDR3 is TGTGCCAGCAGCCAAACAGGGGTGGCTGGCTACACCTTC.

CDR3 sequence reads: CASSVGPAQAQGYTF. CDR3 bases: TGTGCCAGCAGCGTAGGGCCGGCACAGGCCCAGGGCTACACCTTC. The chain links TRBV9 to TRBJ1-2; a possible D gene is TRBD1 (5 bases). In germline, CDR1 is SGDLS, CDR2 YYNGEE. The CDR3 has 15 amino acids. The V and J ends lost 0 bases and 8 bases respectively, with 17 bases between them.

This rearrangement joins TRBV27 to TRBJ1-3; a weak D match, TRBD1 (6 bases). Trimming left V 5 bases short and J 1 base short, with 9 bases between. The CDR3 extends over 14 amino acids. In germline, CDR1 is MNHEY, CDR2 SMNVEV (reference sequence). The CDR3 is CASSRGQSGNTIYF. The CDR3 nucleotides are TGTGCCAGCAGTCGCGGACAGTCTGGAAACACCATATATTTT.

The DNA for the CDR3 is TGTGCCAGCAGCTTAATGTCCGGGGAGCTGTTTTTT. It is translated as CASSLMSGELFF. The V and J genes are TRBV7-3 and TRBJ2-2; D gene uncertain. CDR1 and CDR2 (germline): SGHTA, FQGTGA. This CDR3 has 12 amino acids. Trimming shortened V by 1 base and J by 6 bases, and 3 bases separated the two germline ends.

The V and J genes are TRBV28 and TRBJ2-7, with 11 bases identical to TRBD2. The V and J ends lost 6 bases and 2 bases, in that order; junction bases with no gene match: 6. Germline values: CDR1 MDHEN, CDR2 SYDVKM. The length of the CDR3 is 15 residues. The CDR3 loop is CASSLSGRGTYEQYF. In DNA, the CDR3 is TGTGCCAGCAGCCTTAGCGGGAGGGGGACCTACGAGCAGTACTTC.

V is TRBV7-9 and J is TRBJ2-7, with TRBD2 matching over 16 bases. This CDR3 has 16 amino acids. V dropped 4 bases and J dropped 6; count of bases not matched to a gene: 6. Germline V gives CDR1 SEHNR, CDR2 FQNEAQ (reference sequence). The CDR3 sequence is CASSSSGTSGRGEQYF. CDR3 DNA sequence: TGTGCCAGCAGCTCTTCCGGGACTAGCGGGAGGGGCGAGCAGTACTTC.

The V call is TRBV28, the J call TRBJ1-2; D is undetermined. Germline V gene lookup returns CDR1 MDHEN and CDR2 SYDVKM. The CDR3 loop spans 12 amino acids. The V and J ends lost 3 bases and 2 bases respectively, with 4 bases between them. CDR3 sequence: CASSFENYGYTF. CDR3 coding DNA: TGTGCCAGCAGTTTTGAGAACTATGGCTACACCTTC.

This chain uses TRBV6-5 with TRBJ2-7; D is unresolved. The V end was cut by 6 bases, the J end by 0 bases, with 12 bases between. Looked up from germline, CDR1 is MNHEY and CDR2 is SVGAGI. This CDR3 is built from 14 residues. CDR3 protein: CASSPPMSSYEQYF. In nucleotides, the CDR3 is TGTGCCAGCAGCCCCCCGATGAGCTCCTACGAGCAGTACTTC.

The chain joins TRBV27 to TRBJ1-3; possibly TRBD1 for D (5 bases). The CDR3 totals 15 residues. Germline values: CDR1 MNHEY, CDR2 SMNVEV (reference sequence). Trimming removed 2 bases at V and 3 bases at J, with 11 bases between. CDR3 protein: CASSLVGADGNTIYF. The CDR3 coding sequence is TGTGCCAGCAGTTTAGTAGGGGCGGATGGAAACACCATATATTTT.

V gene TRBV28 combines with J gene TRBJ2-4; possibly TRBD1 for D (6 bases). The length of the CDR3 is 14 residues. Germline V lookup: CDR1 MDHEN, CDR2 SYDVKM. The V gene lost 1 base and the J gene lost 5 bases, with 9 bases spanning the gap. The CDR3 DNA follows: TGTGCCAGCAGTTTATCAGGGGTTCAAAACATTCAGTACTTC. This translates into CASSLSGVQNIQYF.